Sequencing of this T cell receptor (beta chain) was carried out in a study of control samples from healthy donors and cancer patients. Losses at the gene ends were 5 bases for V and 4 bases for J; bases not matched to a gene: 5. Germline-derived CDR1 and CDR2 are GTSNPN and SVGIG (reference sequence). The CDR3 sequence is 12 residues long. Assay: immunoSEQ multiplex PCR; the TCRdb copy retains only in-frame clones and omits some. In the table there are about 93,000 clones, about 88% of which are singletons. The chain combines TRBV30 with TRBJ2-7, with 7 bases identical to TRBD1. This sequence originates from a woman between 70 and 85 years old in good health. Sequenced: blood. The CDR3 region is CAWAEQGYEQYF. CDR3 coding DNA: TGTGCCTGGGCCGAACAGGGGTACGAGCAGTACTTC.